This TCR beta chain was sequenced for a study of shared clonotypes between healthy human individuals. Study-wide background: Plates per donor: three CD4 naive, three CD4 memory, two CD8 naive, one CD8 memory.

The run depth of the assay was deep. The data were produced by immunoSEQ multiplex PCR, yet TCRdb's version contains in-frame clones alone and is incomplete. The sample consists of 550,000 to 750,000 clones, just over 90% of them appearing once. Naive CD8 cells, CD45RO-negative and positively selected for CCR7, excluded terminally differentiated effector memory CD45RA+ cells. V lost 0 bases to trimming and J lost 6 bases; unmatched junction nucleotides: 3. The CDR3 consists of 15 residues. Per germline, CDR1 SEHNR and CDR2 FQNEAQ (reference sequence). The chain recombines TRBV7-9 with TRBJ2-1; 9 bases are shared with TRBD2. The sequenced material came from naive CD8+ T cells sorted from blood. The TCR comes from a man under 40 in good health. The DNA of the CDR3 is TGTGCCAGCAGCTTAGCTGCGACTAGCGGCAATGAGCAGTTCTTC. Translating gives CASSLAATSGNEQFF.